This T cell receptor beta chain was found in a study of PD-L1 blockade in urothelial cancer. Study-level information: Researchers looked at the blood 3 weeks (second dose) and 6 weeks after treatment began.

This CDR3 comprises 13 residues. CDR1 and CDR2 (germline): SGDLS, YYNGEE. Trimming removed 0 bases at V and 6 bases at J, with 10 bases between. This clone was seen only once. Locally advanced or metastatic urothelial carcinoma was diagnosed in the patients. Sequenced by immunoSEQ multiplex PCR; TCRdb stores in-frame clones only, minus some. The sample contains tens of thousands of clones, around three quarters of which appear only once. This receptor was taken from an older man with urothelial cancer. Sequencing used PBMCs, obtained around atezolizumab (anti-PD-L1) treatment. The V and J genes are TRBV9 and TRBJ2-7; D gene ambiguous. This CDR3 is CASSVVVGSEQYF. CDR3 DNA sequence: TGTGCCAGCAGCGTAGTAGTGGGCAGCGAGCAGTACTTC.